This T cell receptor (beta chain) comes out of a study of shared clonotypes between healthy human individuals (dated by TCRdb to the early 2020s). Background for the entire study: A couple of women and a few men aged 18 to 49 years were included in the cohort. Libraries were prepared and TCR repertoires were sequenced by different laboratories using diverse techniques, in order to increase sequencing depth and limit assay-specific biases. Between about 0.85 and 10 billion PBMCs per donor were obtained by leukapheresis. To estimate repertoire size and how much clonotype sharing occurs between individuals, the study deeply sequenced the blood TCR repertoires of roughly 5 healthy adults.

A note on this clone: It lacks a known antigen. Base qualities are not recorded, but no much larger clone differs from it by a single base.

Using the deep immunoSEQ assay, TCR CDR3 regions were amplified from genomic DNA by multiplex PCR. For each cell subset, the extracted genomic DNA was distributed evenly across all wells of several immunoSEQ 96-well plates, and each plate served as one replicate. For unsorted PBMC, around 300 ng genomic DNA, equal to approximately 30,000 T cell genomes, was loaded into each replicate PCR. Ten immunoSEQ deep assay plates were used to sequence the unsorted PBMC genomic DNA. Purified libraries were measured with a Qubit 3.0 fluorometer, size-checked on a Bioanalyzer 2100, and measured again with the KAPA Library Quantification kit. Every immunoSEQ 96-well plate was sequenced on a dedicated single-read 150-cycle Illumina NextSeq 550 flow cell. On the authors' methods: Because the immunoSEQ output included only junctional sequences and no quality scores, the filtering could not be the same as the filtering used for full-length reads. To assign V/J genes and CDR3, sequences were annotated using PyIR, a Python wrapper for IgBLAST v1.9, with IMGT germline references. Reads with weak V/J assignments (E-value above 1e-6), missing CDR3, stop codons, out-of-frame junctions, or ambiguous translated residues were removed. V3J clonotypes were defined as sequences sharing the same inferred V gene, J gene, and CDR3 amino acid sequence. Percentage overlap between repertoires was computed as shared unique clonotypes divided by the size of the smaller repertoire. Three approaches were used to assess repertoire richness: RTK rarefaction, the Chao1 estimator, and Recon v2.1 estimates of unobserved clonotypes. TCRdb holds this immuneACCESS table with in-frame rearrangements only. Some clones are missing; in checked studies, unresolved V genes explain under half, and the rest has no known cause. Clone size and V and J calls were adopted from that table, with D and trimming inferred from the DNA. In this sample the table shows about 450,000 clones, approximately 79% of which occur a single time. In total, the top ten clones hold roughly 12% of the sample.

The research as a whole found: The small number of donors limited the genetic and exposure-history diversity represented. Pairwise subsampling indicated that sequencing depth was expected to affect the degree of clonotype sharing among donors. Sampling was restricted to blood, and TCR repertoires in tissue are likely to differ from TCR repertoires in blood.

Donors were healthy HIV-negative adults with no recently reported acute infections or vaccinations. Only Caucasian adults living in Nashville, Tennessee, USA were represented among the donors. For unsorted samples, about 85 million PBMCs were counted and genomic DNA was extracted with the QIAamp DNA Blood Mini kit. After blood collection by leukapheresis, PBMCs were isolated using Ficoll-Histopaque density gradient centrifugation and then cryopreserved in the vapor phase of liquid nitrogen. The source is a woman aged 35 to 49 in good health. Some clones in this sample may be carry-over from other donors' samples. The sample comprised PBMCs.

The DNA reads as follows: TGTGCCACCAGCAGAGATCTCGACCCCTACAATGAGCAGTTCTTC. The encoded protein is CATSRDLDPYNEQFF. This sequence uses TRBV15 and TRBJ2-1; the D gene is unclear. The germline V gene (reference sequence) yields LNHNV for CDR1 and YYDKDF for CDR2. V loses 0 bases, J loses 2 bases, and the germline ends lie 8 bases apart. Counted from cysteine to phenylalanine, this CDR3 has 15 amino acids. The sequence is cut down to CDR3 DNA, 45 bases in frame from base 1.